The 19 T cell receptor beta chains below come from one sample, sequenced in a study of cytomegalovirus exposure and HLA in healthy donors. A multiplex PCR was run with 60 Vbeta primers and 13 Jbeta primers. Assay: immunoSEQ multiplex PCR; the TCRdb copy retains only in-frame clones and omits some. The table has around 120,000 clones, over 80% seen once. The sample taken for sequencing was PBMCs. The receptors here all came from a boy aged 5-17 years in good health and CMV-seronegative.

This chain links TRBV5-3 with TRBJ2-1, with 16 bases aligning to TRBD2. TRBV5-3 is recorded as an ORF, its role being uncertain. The V and J ends lost 4 bases and 2 bases, in that order; junction bases with no gene match: 3. CDR3 length equals 17 residues. The CDR3 sequence is CARSRGLAGGAYNEQFF. The DNA of the CDR3 is TGTGCCAGAAGCCGGGGACTAGCGGGGGGGGCCTACAATGAGCAGTTCTTC.

The chain combines TRBV19 with TRBJ1-5, with D unclear. The V and J ends lost 5 bases and 0 bases respectively, with 20 bases between them. The CDR3 contains 18 residues. Germline CDR1 and CDR2: LNHDA and SQIVND (reference sequence). Written as DNA, the CDR3 is TGTGCCAGTAGTGGCCCCACGTCAAGAGCGTATAGCAATCAGCCCCAGCATTTT. Translation: CASSGPTSRAYSNQPQHF.

This chain links TRBV29-1 with TRBJ1-2, with D hard to call. CDR3 length equals 14 residues. V was pared by 2 bases and J by 10 bases, with 20 bases between. Germline CDR1 and CDR2: SQVTM and ANQGSEA. The CDR3 region is CSVERERTPTDYTF. The CDR3 nucleotides read TGCAGCGTTGAAAGGGAGAGGACCCCCACGGACTACACCTTC.

The V call is TRBV5-1, the J call TRBJ2-2, with 13 bases aligning to TRBD2. After removal of 2 bases from V and 6 bases from J, the junction contained 1 base not matched to a gene. CDR3 length: 15 residues. Germline CDR1 is SGHRS and CDR2 is YFSETQ. CDR3 sequence reads: CASSFGLAGAGELFF. The CDR3 DNA reads as TGCGCCAGCAGCTTTGGACTAGCGGGAGCCGGGGAGCTGTTTTTT. Variable domain in full (rest from reference TRBV5-1 and TRBJ2-2): KAGVTQTPRYLIKTRGQQVTLSCSPISGHRSVSWYQQTPGQGLQFLFEYFSETQRNKGNFPGRFSGRQFSNSRSEMNVSTLELGDSALYLCASSFGLAGAGELFFGEGSRLTVL.

This sequence joins TRBV19 and TRBJ2-7; tentatively, D is TRBD1 (5 bases). The V end lost 3 bases, the J end lost 0 bases, and 12 bases lay between the germline ends. The CDR3 has 15 amino acids. CDR1 is LNHDA, CDR2 SQIVND, per germline (reference sequence). As DNA, the CDR3 is TGTGCCAGTAGTATCACAGGTTCGAGCTCCTACGAGCAGTACTTC. This codes for CASSITGSSSYEQYF.

This clone was observed a handful of times. The chain combines TRBV5-4 with TRBJ2-1, with D perhaps TRBD1 (5 bases). Germline CDR1 and CDR2: SGHNT and YYREEE (reference sequence). V lost 2 bases and J 0 bases, leaving 9 bases between the germline ends. The CDR3 consists of 15 residues. The CDR3 sequence: CASSLQALSYNEQFF. For the CDR3, the DNA is TGTGCCAGCAGCTTACAGGCCCTCTCCTACAATGAGCAGTTCTTC. Together with reference TRBV5-4 and TRBJ2-1, the CDR3 gives the full variable domain: ETGVTQSPTHLIKTRGQQVTLRCSSQSGHNTVSWYQQALGQGPQFIFQYYREEENGRGNFPPRFSGLQFPNYSSELNVNALELDDSALYLCASSLQALSYNEQFFGPGTRLTVL.

The rearrangement joins TRBV30 to TRBJ1-1; TRBD1 aligns across 7 bases. CDR1 GTSNPN and CDR2 SVGIG come from the germline V gene (reference sequence). V shed 2 bases, J shed 7 bases, and the junction held 13 bases outside the gene matches. CDR3 length equals 15 residues. CDR3 in DNA: TGTGCCTGGAGTCCCGAACTCCGGGACAGCAGTGAAGCTTTCTTT. Its protein product is CAWSPELRDSSEAFF.

The chain recombines TRBV9 with TRBJ1-5, with a tentative D call TRBD1 (5 bases). The CDR3 contains 14 residues. V was trimmed by 2 bases and J by 1 base, leaving 7 bases between them. The germline CDR1 and CDR2 sequences are SGDLS and YYNGEE. The CDR3 nucleotides are TGTGCCAGCAGCGTCGGGGGGAGCAATCAGCCCCAGCATTTT. Its protein is CASSVGGSNQPQHF.

This clone was counted a single time. The V and J genes are TRBV6-1 and TRBJ2-7; D is possibly TRBD2 (6 bases). Germline-derived CDR1 and CDR2 are MNHNS and SASEGT. CDR3 length: 15 amino acids. V was clipped by 1 base and J by 4 bases, with 14 bases between them. The CDR3 nucleotides read TGTGCCAGCAGTGAAGACGGCCACGGGAGTTACGAGCAGTACTTC. It codes for CASSEDGHGSYEQYF.

This clone has only a few counts. The chain carries TRBV11-3 and TRBJ2-3; 15 bases align to TRBD2. The CDR3 contains 16 residues. Trimming cost V 3 bases and J 6 bases; bases outside gene matches: 4. CDR1 is SGHNT and CDR2 is YENEEA in the germline V gene. The CDR3 region is CASSFGTSGRKDTQYF. The CDR3 nucleotides read TGTGCCAGCAGCTTCGGGACTAGCGGGAGGAAGGATACGCAGTATTTT.

The chain recombines TRBV5-1 with TRBJ2-5; D call uncertain. V was shortened by 3 bases and J by 1 base, with 13 bases between the two germline ends. The CDR3 has 15 amino acids. In germline, CDR1 is SGHRS, CDR2 YFSETQ. The CDR3 sequence is CASSSYSRVQETQYF. As DNA, the CDR3 is TGCGCCAGCAGCTCCTACTCCCGCGTCCAAGAGACCCAGTACTTC.

J is TRBJ2-3 and V is TRBV5-8; possible D gene TRBD2, 6 bases. V lost 4 bases, J lost 10 bases, and 13 bases lay in between. CDR3 length: 12 residues. CDR1 and CDR2 (germline): SGHTS, YDEGEE. CDR3 protein: CASSPDYLAQYF. The CDR3 nucleotides are TGTGCCAGCAGCCCGGACTACCTTGCGCAGTATTTT.

CDR3 coding DNA: TGTGCCAGCAGCTTCGGACACCGCGGGGGGGGTGGAAACACCATATATTTT. It specifies CASSFGHRGGGGNTIYF. V usage is TRBV5-4 and J usage is TRBJ1-3, with D possibly TRBD1 on 5 matching bases. Germline assignment: CDR1 SGHNT and CDR2 YYREEE (reference sequence). This CDR3 is built from 17 residues. The V end lost 2 bases, the J end lost 3 bases, and 18 bases lay between the germline ends.

The rearrangement links TRBV13 to TRBJ2-6; weak D call: TRBD2 (6 bases). The ends were cut back, 5 bases at V and 0 bases at J, with 26 bases in the middle. The CDR3 length is 21 residues. Germline V gene data show CDR1 as PRHDT and CDR2 as FYEKMQ (reference sequence). CDR3 sequence (DNA): TGTGCCAGCAGCCATTCCTCCAGCCTCGGGACTCCCTACTCTGGGGCCAACGTCCTGACTTTC. This sequence encodes CASSHSSSLGTPYSGANVLTF.

This chain joins TRBV4-1 and TRBJ1-2; TRBD1 matches 12 bases. Germline V gene data show CDR1 as MGHRA and CDR2 as YSYEKL. The CDR3 is made up of 18 amino acids. With V trimmed by 0 bases and J by 5 bases, 10 bases remained unmatched. This CDR3 is CASSQDSGQGAGGYGYTF. Here the CDR3 DNA reads TGCGCCAGCAGCCAAGACTCGGGACAGGGGGCCGGTGGGTATGGCTACACCTTC.

V is TRBV12-5 and J is TRBJ2-1, with 7 bases aligning to TRBD2. Germline V CDR1 and CDR2: LGHNT, FRNRAP. Trimming at V came to 0 bases and at J to 6 bases, leaving 11 bases not matched to a gene. The CDR3 sequence is 17 residues long. CDR3 coding DNA: TGTGCTAGTGGTTTGGTACAGTTGGCTAGCGGTGCCAATGAGCAGTTCTTC. This codes for CASGLVQLASGANEQFF. Full variable domain (outside the CDR3, taken from reference TRBV12-5 and TRBJ2-1): DARVTQTPRHKVTEMGQEVTMRCQPILGHNTVFWYRQTMMQGLELLAYFRNRAPLDDSGMPKDRFSAEMPDATLATLKIQPSEPRDSAVYFCASGLVQLASGANEQFFGPGTRLTVL.

The chain uses TRBV14 and TRBJ2-1; D gene unclear. Trimming pared 0 bases from V and 12 bases from J, leaving 18 bases between. The V gene's germline CDR1 is SGHDN and CDR2 FVKESK. The CDR3 covers 15 residues. In DNA, the CDR3 is TGTGCCAGCAGCCAAGATTTGGCTAGATTCAACTGGCAGTTCTTC. This translates into CASSQDLARFNWQFF.

The chain joins TRBV7-9 to TRBJ1-5, with a weak D call TRBD1 (5 bases). V shed 3 bases and J shed 4 bases, with 13 bases lying between them. CDR3 size: 15 residues. Germline loops: CDR1 SEHNR, CDR2 FQNEAQ (reference sequence). Here the CDR3 DNA reads TGTGCCAGCAGCTTCGGTGGACAAAGAAATCAGCCCCAGCATTTT. This codes for CASSFGGQRNQPQHF.

The chain joins TRBV5-1 to TRBJ2-7, with D perhaps matching TRBD1 (5 bases). This CDR3 spans 13 amino acids. V was trimmed by 2 bases and J by 2 bases, leaving 8 bases between them. Germline values: CDR1 SGHRS, CDR2 YFSETQ. The CDR3 region is CASSFVGPYEQYF. CDR3 DNA sequence: TGCGCCAGCAGCTTTGTGGGGCCCTACGAGCAGTACTTC.